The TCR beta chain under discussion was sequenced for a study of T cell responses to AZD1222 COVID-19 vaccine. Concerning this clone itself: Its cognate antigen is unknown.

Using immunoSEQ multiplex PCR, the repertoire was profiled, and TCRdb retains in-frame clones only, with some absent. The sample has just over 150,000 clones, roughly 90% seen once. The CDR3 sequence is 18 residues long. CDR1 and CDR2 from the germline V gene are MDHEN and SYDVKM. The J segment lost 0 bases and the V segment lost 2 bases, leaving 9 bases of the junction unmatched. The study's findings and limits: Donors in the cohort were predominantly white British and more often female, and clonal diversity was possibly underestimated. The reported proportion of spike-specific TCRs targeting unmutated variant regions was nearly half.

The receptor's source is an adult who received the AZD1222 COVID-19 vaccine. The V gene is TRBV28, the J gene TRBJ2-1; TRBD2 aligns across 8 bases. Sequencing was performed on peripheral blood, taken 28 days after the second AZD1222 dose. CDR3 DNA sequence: TGTGCCAGCAGTTTAGGGCTAGCGGGCGTGAGCTCCTACAATGAGCAGTTCTTC. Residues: CASSLGLAGVSSYNEQFF.